This T cell receptor beta chain was captured by sequencing in a study of T-cell reconstitution after alpha-beta-depleted transplantation in children (TCRdb year 2016). Background on the whole study: Using TCR repertoire profiling, the study followed T-cell immune reconstitution in a quantitative way in children after TCRalphabeta/CD19-depleted allogeneic hematopoietic cell transplantation.

The library relied on PCR. Sequencing instrument: Illumina HiSeq 2500. TCR library preparation used molecular barcoding, with unique molecular identifiers applied to normalize quantification of the TCRbeta repertoire. TCRdb trimmed public reads at Q25 via fastp, called clones via MiXCR and kept in-frame beta chains. Records with the same CDR3 protein are collapsed into one entry carrying the most frequent genes and DNA. Across this sample there are about 400,000 distinct CDR3 sequences, with around 20% seen only once. The leading ten clones occupy around 4% of the sample. The CDR3, from cysteine to phenylalanine, totals 16 residues. CDR3 DNA only is kept here, 48 bases in frame from base 1. Looking up the germline V gene yields CDR1 SGHRS and CDR2 YFSETQ. Trimming accounts for 4 bases at V and 6 bases at J, while the number of junction bases matched to no gene is 9. This clonotype was counted at least ten times. Its antigen specificity is not known. No base qualities exist here, and no much larger clone lies one base off it.

The rearranged segments are TRBV5-1 and TRBJ2-1; 11 nucleotides in the junction match TRBD2. The sample consisted of PBMCs from the stem cell graft donor, taken from the stem cell graft. The TCR originated in a human donor who donated a stem cell graft to a child with acute myeloid leukemia. The CDR3 loop reads CASSRLTSGSANEQFF. The DNA reads TGCGCCAGCAGCCGATTAACTAGCGGGAGTGCCAATGAGCAGTTCTTC.